Reported below is one T cell receptor beta chain. Its antigen is undetermined. Germline CDR1 is WSHSY and CDR2 is SAAADI. V was clipped by 3 bases and J by 9 bases, with 9 bases between them. The CDR3 runs to 13 residues. This entry is derived from a study of T cell responses to AZD1222 COVID-19 vaccine. Looking at the study overall: Timing groups of about 4 and about 12 weeks for second doses were pooled. Study-level findings and limits: Nearly half of spike-specific TCRs reportedly target variant regions that are unmutated in the B.1.351 and B.1.1.7 variants. Donors skewed white British and female; clonal diversity was possibly underestimated.

Generated by immunoSEQ multiplex PCR, the TCRdb table keeps only in-frame clones and is missing some. Among 95,000 to 150,000 clones listed, roughly 91% were seen once. Sequencing used peripheral blood, obtained on day 0 of AZD1222 vaccination. The receptor was isolated from an adult in good health. The chain employs TRBV10-2 and TRBJ1-6; D unresolved. The CDR3 coding sequence is TGCGCCAGCAGTGACAGGTGGTCTTCACCCCTCCACTTT. The encoded protein is CASSDRWSSPLHF.